The entry that follows covers one T cell receptor (beta chain) sequence. Germline V gene lookup returns CDR1 SGHRS and CDR2 YFSETQ. Losses at the gene ends were 0 bases for V and 1 base for J; bases not matched to a gene: 3. The CDR3 is 16 residues long. This sample is drawn from a study of blood T cell repertoires in COVID-19. Original processing notes: Quantification of nucleated cells was approximated via reference gene primer amplification. Libraries were prepared by immunoSEQ multiplex PCR; TCRdb keeps only in-frame clonotypes and omits some of them. For V, J and clone size, that table is used; D and trimming come from the DNA. The profile covers roughly 100,000 clones, with around 92% appearing a single time and less than 4.5% taken by the ten largest.

This TCR came from a man aged 18 to 29 with acute or convalescent COVID-19. Sequencing was done on a sample of peripheral blood. The J gene is TRBJ2-1, the V gene TRBV5-1, with 8 bases that match TRBD1. This CDR3 reads CASSLEGQGSYNEQFF. CDR3 sequence (DNA): TGCGCCAGCAGCTTGGAAGGACAGGGATCCTACAATGAGCAGTTCTTC.